This T cell receptor (beta chain) emerged from a study of blood T cell dynamics during melanoma immunotherapy. Overall study findings and caveats: Disease-control patients' PBMC repertoires became either more clonal or more diverse at W3.

The length of the CDR3 is 15 residues. Trimming removed 5 bases from V and 2 bases from J, with 13 bases in between. Germline loops: CDR1 SEHNR, CDR2 FQNEAQ (reference sequence). Specified time point: week 3, after first cycle of checkpoint inhibitor. A word on this clone: Its antigen is unknown.

Sequenced by immunoSEQ multiplex PCR; TCRdb stores in-frame clones only, minus some. Among 25,000 to 35,000 clones listed, over 80% were seen once. This receptor was obtained from a human donor with melanoma. V gene TRBV7-9 combines with J gene TRBJ2-1, with D perhaps matching TRBD1 (6 bases). The sequencing used blood, collected from a patient treated with checkpoint blockade. CDR3 sequence (DNA): TGTGCCAGCAGCCCCCGGACAGAGCCCTACAATGAGCAGTTCTTC. It yields the protein CASSPRTEPYNEQFF.